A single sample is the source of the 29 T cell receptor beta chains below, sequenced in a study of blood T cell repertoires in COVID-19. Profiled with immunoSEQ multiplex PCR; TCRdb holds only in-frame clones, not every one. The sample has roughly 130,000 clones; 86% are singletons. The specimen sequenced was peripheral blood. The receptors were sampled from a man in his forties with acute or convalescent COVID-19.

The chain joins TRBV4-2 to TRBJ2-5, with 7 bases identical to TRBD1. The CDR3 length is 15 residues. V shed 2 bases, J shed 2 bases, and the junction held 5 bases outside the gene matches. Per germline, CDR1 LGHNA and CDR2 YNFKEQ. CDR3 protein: CASSQTGTDQETQYF. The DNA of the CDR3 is TGTGCCAGCAGCCAAACTGGGACAGATCAAGAGACCCAGTACTTC.

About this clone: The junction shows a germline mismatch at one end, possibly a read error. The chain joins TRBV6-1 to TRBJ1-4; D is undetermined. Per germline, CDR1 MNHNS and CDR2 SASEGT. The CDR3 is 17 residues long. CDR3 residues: CASSEGSRVQTKEKLFF. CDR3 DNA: TGTGCCAGCAGTGAAGGTTCCCGTGTCCAAACTAAGGAAAAACTGTTTTTT.

The CDR3 DNA is TGTGCCAGCAGCCCCCGTCTAGCGGGAGTTACAGATACGCAGTATTTT. Its translation: CASSPRLAGVTDTQYF. The chain uses TRBV7-8 and TRBJ2-3, with 10 positions matching TRBD2. V dropped 5 bases and J dropped 3; count of bases not matched to a gene: 8. This CDR3 contains 16 residues. CDR1 and CDR2 from the germline V gene are SGHVS and FQNEAQ.

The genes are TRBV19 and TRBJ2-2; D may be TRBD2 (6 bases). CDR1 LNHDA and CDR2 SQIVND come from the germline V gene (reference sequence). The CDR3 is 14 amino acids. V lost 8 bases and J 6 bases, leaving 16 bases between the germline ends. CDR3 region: CASQGPGGAGELFF. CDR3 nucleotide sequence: TGTGCCAGTCAAGGACCCGGCGGGGCCGGGGAGCTGTTTTTT.

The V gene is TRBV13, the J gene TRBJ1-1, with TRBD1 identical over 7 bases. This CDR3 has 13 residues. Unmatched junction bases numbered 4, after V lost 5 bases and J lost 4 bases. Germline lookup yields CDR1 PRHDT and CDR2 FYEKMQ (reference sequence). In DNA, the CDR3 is TGTGCCAGCAGCATAACAGGGGTCACTGAAGCTTTCTTT. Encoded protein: CASSITGVTEAFF.

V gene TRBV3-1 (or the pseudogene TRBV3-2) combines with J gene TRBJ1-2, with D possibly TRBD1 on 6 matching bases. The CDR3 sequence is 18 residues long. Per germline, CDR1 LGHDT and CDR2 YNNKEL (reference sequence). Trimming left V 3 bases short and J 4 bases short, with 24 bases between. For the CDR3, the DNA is TGTGCCAGCAGCCAGAAAAAACCAGGGGCGCTAATCTTCTATGGCTACACCTTC. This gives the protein CASSQKKPGALIFYGYTF.

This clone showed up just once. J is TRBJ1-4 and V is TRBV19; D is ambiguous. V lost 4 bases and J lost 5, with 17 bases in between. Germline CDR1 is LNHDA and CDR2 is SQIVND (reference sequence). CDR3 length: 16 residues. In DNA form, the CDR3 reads TGTGCCAGTAGTAAAACTGCCGCGAACCCGAATGAAAAACTGTTTTTT. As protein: CASSKTAANPNEKLFF.

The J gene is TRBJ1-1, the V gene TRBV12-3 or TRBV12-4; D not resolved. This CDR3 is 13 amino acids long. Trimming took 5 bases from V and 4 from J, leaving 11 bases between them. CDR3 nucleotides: TGTGCCAGCAGTCTTAGCGGGTTCACTGAAGCTTTCTTT. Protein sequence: CASSLSGFTEAFF.

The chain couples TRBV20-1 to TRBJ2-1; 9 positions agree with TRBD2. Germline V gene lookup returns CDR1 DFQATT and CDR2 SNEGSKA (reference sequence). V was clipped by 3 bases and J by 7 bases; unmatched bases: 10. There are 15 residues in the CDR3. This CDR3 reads CSASTVSSGNNEQFF. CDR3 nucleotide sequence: TGCAGTGCTAGTACCGTATCTAGCGGGAATAATGAGCAGTTCTTC.

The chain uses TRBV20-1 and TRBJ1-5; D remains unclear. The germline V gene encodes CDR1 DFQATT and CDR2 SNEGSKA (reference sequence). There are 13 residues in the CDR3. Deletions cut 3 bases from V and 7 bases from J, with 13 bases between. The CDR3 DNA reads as TGCAGTGCTAGTCGGCCAGGTGGACAGCCCCAGCATTTT. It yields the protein CSASRPGGQPQHF.

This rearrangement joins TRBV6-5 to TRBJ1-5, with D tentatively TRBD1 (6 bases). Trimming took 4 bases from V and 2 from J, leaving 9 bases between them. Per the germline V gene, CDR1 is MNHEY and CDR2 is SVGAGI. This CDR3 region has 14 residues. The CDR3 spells CASSLDSGNQPQHF. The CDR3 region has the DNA TGTGCCAGCAGTTTGGACAGCGGCAATCAGCCCCAGCATTTT.

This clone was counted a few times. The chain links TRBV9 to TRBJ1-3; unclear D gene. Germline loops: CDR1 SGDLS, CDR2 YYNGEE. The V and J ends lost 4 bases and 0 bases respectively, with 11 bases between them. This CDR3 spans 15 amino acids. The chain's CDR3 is CASSPRSFSGNTIYF. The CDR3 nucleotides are TGTGCCAGCAGCCCCAGATCATTCTCTGGAAACACCATATATTTT.

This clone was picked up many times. CDR3 sequence reads: CASSIGGGAYNEQFF. The CDR3 DNA is TGTGCCAGTAGTATCGGCGGGGGGGCGTACAATGAGCAGTTCTTC. The genes are TRBV19 and TRBJ2-1; TRBD2 matches 9 bases. Germline-derived CDR1 and CDR2 are LNHDA and SQIVND (reference sequence). V lost 3 bases and J lost 4; bases outside the gene matches: 4. This CDR3 comprises 15 residues.

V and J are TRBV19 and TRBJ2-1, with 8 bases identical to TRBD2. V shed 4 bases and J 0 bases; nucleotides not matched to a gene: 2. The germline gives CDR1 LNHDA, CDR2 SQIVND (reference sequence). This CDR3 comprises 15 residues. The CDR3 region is CASSNSGNSYNEQFF. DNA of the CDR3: TGTGCCAGTAGTAATAGCGGGAACTCCTACAATGAGCAGTTCTTC.

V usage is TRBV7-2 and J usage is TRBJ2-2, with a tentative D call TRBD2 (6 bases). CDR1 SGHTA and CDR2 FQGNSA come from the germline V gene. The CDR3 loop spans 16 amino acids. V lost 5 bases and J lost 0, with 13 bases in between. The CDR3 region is CASSPRLVTNTGELFF. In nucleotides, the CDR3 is TGTGCCAGCAGCCCCCGACTAGTTACGAACACCGGGGAGCTGTTTTTT.

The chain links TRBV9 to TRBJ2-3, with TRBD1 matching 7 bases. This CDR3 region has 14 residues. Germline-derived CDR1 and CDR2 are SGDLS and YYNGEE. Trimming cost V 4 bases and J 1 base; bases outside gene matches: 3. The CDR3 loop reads CASSLGQRTDTQYF. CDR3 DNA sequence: TGTGCCAGCAGCCTGGGACAGCGCACAGATACGCAGTATTTT.

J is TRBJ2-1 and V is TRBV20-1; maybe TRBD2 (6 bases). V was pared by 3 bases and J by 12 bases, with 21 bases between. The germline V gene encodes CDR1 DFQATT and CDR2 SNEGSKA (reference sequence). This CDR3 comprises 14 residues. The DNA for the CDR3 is TGCAGTGCTAGTAGGAGGGACCTGGGTGGATCGCAGTTCTTC. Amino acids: CSASRRDLGGSQFF.

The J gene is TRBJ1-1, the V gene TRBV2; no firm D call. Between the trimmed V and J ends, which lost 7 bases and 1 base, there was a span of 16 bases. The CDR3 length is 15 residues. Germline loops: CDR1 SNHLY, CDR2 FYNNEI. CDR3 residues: CASMVGGRRNTEAFF. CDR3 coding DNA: TGTGCCAGCATGGTCGGAGGCAGGAGGAACACTGAAGCTTTCTTT.

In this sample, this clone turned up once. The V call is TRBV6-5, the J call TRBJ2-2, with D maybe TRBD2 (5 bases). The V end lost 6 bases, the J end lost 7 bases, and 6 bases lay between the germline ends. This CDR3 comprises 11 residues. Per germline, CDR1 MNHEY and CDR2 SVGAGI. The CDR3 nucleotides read TGTGCCAGCAGGGAGGTCGGGGAGCTGTTTTTT. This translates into CASREVGELFF.

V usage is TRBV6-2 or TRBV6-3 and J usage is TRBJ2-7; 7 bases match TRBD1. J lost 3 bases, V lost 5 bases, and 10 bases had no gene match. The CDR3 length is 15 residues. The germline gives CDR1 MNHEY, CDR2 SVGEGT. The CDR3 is CASSRLGQADYEQYF. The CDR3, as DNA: TGTGCCAGCAGTCGTCTCGGACAGGCAGACTACGAGCAGTACTTC.

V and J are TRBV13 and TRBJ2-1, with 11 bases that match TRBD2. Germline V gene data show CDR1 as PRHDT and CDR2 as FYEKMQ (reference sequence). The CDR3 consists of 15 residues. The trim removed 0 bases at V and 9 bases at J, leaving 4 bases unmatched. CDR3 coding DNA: TGTGCCAGCAGCTTAGGACTAGCGGGAGACGGTGAGCAGTTCTTC. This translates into CASSLGLAGDGEQFF.

The CDR3, as DNA: TGCAGTGCTAGTTTTAGTAGCGGGAGTGACGGTGAGCAGTTCTTC. Amino acid sequence: CSASFSSGSDGEQFF. This sequence joins TRBV20-1 and TRBJ2-1, with 9 bases that match TRBD2. The CDR3 runs 15 residues. V trimming: 3 bases; J trimming: 9 bases; junction bases outside the gene matches: 12. Germline V gives CDR1 DFQATT, CDR2 SNEGSKA (reference sequence).

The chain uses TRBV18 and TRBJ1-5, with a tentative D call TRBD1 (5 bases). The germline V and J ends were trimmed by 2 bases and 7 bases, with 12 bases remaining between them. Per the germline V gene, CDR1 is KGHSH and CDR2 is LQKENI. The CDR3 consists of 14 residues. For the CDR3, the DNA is TGTGCCAGCTCACCAGACCGACAGACGCAGCCCCAGCATTTT. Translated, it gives CASSPDRQTQPQHF.

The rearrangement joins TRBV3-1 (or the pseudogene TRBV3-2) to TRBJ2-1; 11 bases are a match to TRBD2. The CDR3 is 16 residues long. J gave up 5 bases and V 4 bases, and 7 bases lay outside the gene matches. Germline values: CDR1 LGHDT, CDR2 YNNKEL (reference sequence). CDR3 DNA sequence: TGTGCCAGCAGCCGCGGGACTAGCGGAGGCCACAATGAGCAGTTCTTC. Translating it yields CASSRGTSGGHNEQFF.

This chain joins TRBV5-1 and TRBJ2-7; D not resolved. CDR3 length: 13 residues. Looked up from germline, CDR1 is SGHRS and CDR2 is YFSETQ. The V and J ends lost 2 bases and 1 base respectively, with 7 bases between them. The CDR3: CASSLSNSYEQYF. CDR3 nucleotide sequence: TGCGCCAGCAGCTTAAGCAATTCCTACGAGCAGTACTTC.

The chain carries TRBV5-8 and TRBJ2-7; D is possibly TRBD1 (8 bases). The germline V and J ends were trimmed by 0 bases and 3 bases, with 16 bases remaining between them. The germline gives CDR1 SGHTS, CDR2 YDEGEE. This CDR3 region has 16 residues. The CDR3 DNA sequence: TGTGCCAGCAGCTTGGAAACAGGGGGGGGAGGCTACGAGCAGTACTTC. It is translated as CASSLETGGGGYEQYF.

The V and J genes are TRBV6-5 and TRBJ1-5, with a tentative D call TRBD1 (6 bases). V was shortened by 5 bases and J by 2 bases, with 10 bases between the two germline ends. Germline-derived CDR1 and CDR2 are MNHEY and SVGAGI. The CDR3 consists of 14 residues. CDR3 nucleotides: TGTGCCAGCAGTCCATCAGGGGGCAATCAGCCCCAGCATTTT. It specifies CASSPSGGNQPQHF.

The CDR3 coding sequence is TGTGCCAGCAGTACTTTGGGACTAGCGAGCACCGGGGAGCTGTTTTTT. It yields the protein CASSTLGLASTGELFF. This chain joins TRBV7-9 and TRBJ2-2; 10 bases fit TRBD2. Germline V gene lookup returns CDR1 SEHNR and CDR2 FQNEAQ (reference sequence). The CDR3 is 16 amino acids. The ends lost 6 bases at V and 4 bases at J; junction bases unmatched: 8.

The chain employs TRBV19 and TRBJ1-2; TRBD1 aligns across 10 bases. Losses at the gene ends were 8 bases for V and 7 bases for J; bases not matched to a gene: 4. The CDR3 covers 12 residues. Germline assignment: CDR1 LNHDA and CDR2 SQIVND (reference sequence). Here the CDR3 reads CASSGQGGGYTF. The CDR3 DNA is TGTGCCAGTTCCGGACAGGGGGGTGGCTACACCTTC.